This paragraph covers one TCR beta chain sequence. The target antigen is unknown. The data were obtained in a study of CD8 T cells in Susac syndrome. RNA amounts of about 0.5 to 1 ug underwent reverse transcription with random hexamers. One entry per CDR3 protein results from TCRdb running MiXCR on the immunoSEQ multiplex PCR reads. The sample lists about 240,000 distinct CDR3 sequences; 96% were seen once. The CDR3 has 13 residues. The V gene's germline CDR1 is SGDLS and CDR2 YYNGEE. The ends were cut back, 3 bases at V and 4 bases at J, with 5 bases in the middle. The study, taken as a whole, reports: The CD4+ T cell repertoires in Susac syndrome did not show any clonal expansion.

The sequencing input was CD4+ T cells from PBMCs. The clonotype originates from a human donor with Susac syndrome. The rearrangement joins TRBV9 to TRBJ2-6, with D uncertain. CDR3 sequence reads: CASSALGANVLTF. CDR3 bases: TGTGCCAGCAGCGCACTCGGGGCCAACGTCCTGACTTTC.